Given below is one T cell receptor (beta chain) in context. Its antigen is unidentified. V dropped 4 bases and J dropped 6 bases, with 13 bases sitting between them. This CDR3 is built from 13 residues. The germline CDR1 and CDR2 sequences are LNHDA and SQIVND (reference sequence). Patients aged 18 to 65 had newly diagnosed hyperthyroidism lasting under 2 months. Source material for PBMCs was about 11 ml fresh peripheral blood. This record comes from a study of T cells in Graves' hyperthyroidism and ophthalmopathy. Across the whole study: The authors collected peripheral blood at initial diagnosis, before any treatment.

The source material, RNA transcripts, was used to amplify TCR beta CDR3 regions. The HTBI set primed first-round TCR CDR3 RT-PCR. TCRdb redid the calling of the multiplex PCR reads with MiXCR, one entry per CDR3 protein. The repertoire has hundreds of thousands of distinct CDR3 sequences, approximately 16% of them found once; the top ten carry about 17%. Regarding the study as a whole: Within blood appeared most thyroid clonotypes that had expanded above 0.001.

This chain connects TRBV19 to TRBJ2-7, with a possible D match to TRBD1 (6 bases). Specimen: blood. This receptor was obtained from a woman under 30 with Graves' hyperthyroidism. Here the CDR3 reads CASSSLWTAEQYF. Here the CDR3 DNA reads TGTGCCAGTAGTAGCCTCTGGACAGCCGAGCAGTACTTC.